Listed below are T cell receptor beta chains from one sample, sequenced in a study of blood T cell repertoires in COVID-19. Only in-frame clones appear in the TCRdb table, and some are missing; sequencing was by immunoSEQ multiplex PCR. The sample has 32,000 or so clones, 87% seen once. The sample taken for sequencing was peripheral blood. These receptors came from a man aged 45-65 years with active or convalescent COVID-19. The CDR3 runs from the conserved cysteine through the conserved F or W. The D gene is left open where the match is weak. Clone size is shown for a subset of rows, as once, few, many or a class of expanded clone.

size	D	V	J	DNA	CDR3
NA	TRBD2	TRBV2	TRBJ2-3	TGTGCCAGCAGTGAAGGGGCGGGAGGCACAGATACGCAGTATTTT	CASSEGAGGTDTQYF
NA	NA	TRBV18	TRBJ2-7	TGTGCCAGCTCACCACAGCTAGCCTTCTACGAGCAGTACTTC	CASSPQLAFYEQYF
NA	TRBD1	TRBV2	TRBJ1-2	TGTGCCAGCAGTGTATTACCACAGGGGGCGATGGGCTACACCTTC	CASSVLPQGAMGYTF
NA	NA	TRBV5-4	TRBJ2-2	TGTGCCAGCAGCCCACGGGGGGCGATCACCGGGGAGCTGTTTTTT	CASSPRGAITGELFF
NA	NA	TRBV3-1/TRBV3-2	TRBJ2-7	TGTGCCAGCAGCCCCTCAGTAAGCGAGCAGTACTTC	CASSPSVSEQYF
NA	NA	TRBV4-2	TRBJ2-1	TGTGCCAGCAGCCAAGATCAGCGGAGAGGACCCTTCTACAATGAGCAGTTCTTC	CASSQDQRRGPFYNEQFF
NA	NA	TRBV20-1	TRBJ2-3	TGCAGTGCTACTTACACAGATACGCAGTATTTT	CSATYTDTQYF
few	NA	TRBV19	TRBJ2-3	TGTGCCAGTAGTGGGGCGGGGGCATCGGGACACCCTAGCACAGATACGCAGTATTTT	CASSGAGASGHPSTDTQYF
NA	NA	TRBV2	TRBJ2-3	TGTGCCAGCAGTGAGCAGGGGAGTGGCTCAGATACGCAGTATTTT	CASSEQGSGSDTQYF
once	TRBD2	TRBV7-6	TRBJ2-2	TGTGCCAGCAGCCGAGGACTAGCGGGAGGCTCGAACACCGGGGAGCTGTTTTTT	CASSRGLAGGSNTGELFF
NA	TRBD2	TRBV4-2	TRBJ2-5	TGTGCCAGCAGCCAAGGGGGCCTAGCGGTCCAAGAGACCCAGTACTTC	CASSQGGLAVQETQYF
NA	TRBD2	TRBV4-3	TRBJ2-7	TGCGCCAGCAGCCCCACGGCCAGCGGGAGTTGGAAGCAGTACTTC	CASSPTASGSWKQYF
NA	NA	TRBV18	TRBJ1-1	TGTGCCAGCTCACCAAGGGGATCCACTGAAGCTTTCTTT	CASSPRGSTEAFF
NA	TRBD1	TRBV28	TRBJ1-4	TGTGCCAGCAGTCCACTTGGACAGGGAGAAAGAGGTGAAAAACTGTTTTTT	CASSPLGQGERGEKLFF
few	NA	TRBV9	TRBJ1-3	TGTGCCAGCAGCCCCGATCAGGGGTACGGTGGAAACACCATATATTTT	CASSPDQGYGGNTIYF
NA	TRBD1	TRBV30	TRBJ2-7	TGTGCCTGGGGCCGGGACAGGGACTACGAGCAGTACTTC	CAWGRDRDYEQYF
NA	TRBD1	TRBV5-1	TRBJ1-1	TGCGCCAGCAGCACAGGGGGAATCACTGAAGCTTTCTTT	CASSTGGITEAFF
NA	NA	TRBV20-1	TRBJ1-1	TGCAGTGCTAACAGGGATGTAAAAGCTTTCTTT	CSANRDVKAFF
NA	NA	TRBV5-5	TRBJ2-2	TGTGCCAGCAGCTTAACTGGACAGAACACCGGGGAGCTGTTTTTT	CASSLTGQNTGELFF
NA	TRBD2	TRBV10-3	TRBJ2-1	TGTGCCATCAGTGAGTCGGTAGCGGGAGGGCGGGAGCAGTTCTTC	CAISESVAGGREQFF
NA	TRBD2	TRBV7-2	TRBJ2-1	TGTGCCAGCAGCGCGGGACTAGCGAATCGTCAGCAGTTCTTC	CASSAGLANRQQFF
NA	TRBD1	TRBV2	TRBJ1-4	TGTGCCAGCAGCCGAGGACAGGGCCGGGTTGAAAAACTGTTTTTT	CASSRGQGRVEKLFF
NA	TRBD2	TRBV18	TRBJ2-1	TGTGCCAGCTCACCCCTAGCGGGAGTTTGGGATGAGCAGTTCTTC	CASSPLAGVWDEQFF
NA	TRBD1	TRBV4-1	TRBJ2-6	TGCGCCAGCAGCCAAGTCGTAACCGGGACAGGGTTATGGGGGGCCAACGTCCTGACTTTC	CASSQVVTGTGLWGANVLTF
NA	NA	TRBV10-3	TRBJ2-1	TGTGCCACCCAGGAGGGGGCGCGGAGCAATGAGCAGTTCTTC	CATQEGARSNEQFF
NA	TRBD2	TRBV5-4	TRBJ2-7	TGTGCCAGCAGCTTGGAACCGGGACTAGTGTGGCGCGAGCAGTACTTC	CASSLEPGLVWREQYF
NA	NA	TRBV9	TRBJ1-3	TGTGCCAGCAGCCTATCAGGGGATGTTGGAAACACCATATATTTT	CASSLSGDVGNTIYF
NA	NA	TRBV5-4	TRBJ2-6	TGTGCCAGCAGGCCCTCTAGTGGGGCCAACGTCCTGACTTTC	CASRPSSGANVLTF
NA	NA	TRBV29-1	TRBJ2-3	TGCAGCGTTGGCGGAGGTCACCGCACAGATACGCAGTATTTT	CSVGGGHRTDTQYF
NA	NA	TRBV4-1	TRBJ1-6	TGCGCCAGCAGCCGGGAGGTGGATTCACCCCTCCACTTT	CASSREVDSPLHF
NA	NA	TRBV19	TRBJ1-6	TGTGCCACTCGGGGGGCATATGATTCACCCCTCCACTTT	CATRGAYDSPLHF
NA	TRBD2	TRBV5-6	TRBJ2-7	TGTGCCAGCAGCTGGGGGGGTTCCTACGAGCAGTACTTC	CASSWGGSYEQYF
NA	NA	TRBV18	TRBJ2-3	TGTGCCAGCTCCCTACTTTACCGGGGAACAGATACGCAGTATTTT	CASSLLYRGTDTQYF
NA	TRBD2	TRBV6-4	TRBJ2-2	TGTGCCAGCAGTGACTCATTCGGCGGGAGGGCCCCCGGGGAGCTGTTTTTT	CASSDSFGGRAPGELFF
NA	TRBD1	TRBV11-2	TRBJ2-1	TGTGCCAGCAGCCTAGATACAGGGGTATACAATGAGCAGTTCTTC	CASSLDTGVYNEQFF
NA	TRBD2	TRBV7-9	TRBJ2-3	TGTGCCAGCAGCCTTAGTAGCGGGAGGTCCGATACGCAGTATTTT	CASSLSSGRSDTQYF
NA	NA	TRBV28	TRBJ1-6	TGTGCCAGCAGTTTTGGTCAGGGTCATTCACCCCTCCACTTT	CASSFGQGHSPLHF
NA	TRBD1	TRBV19	TRBJ2-2	TGTGCCAGTAGTACGAAAGGGACAGACAACACCGGGGAGCTGTTTTTT	CASSTKGTDNTGELFF
NA	TRBD2	TRBV6-5	TRBJ2-7	TGTGCCAGCAGTTCTAGCGGGAGGGGTCCCTACGAGCAGTACTTC	CASSSSGRGPYEQYF
NA	NA	TRBV30	TRBJ1-5	TGTGCCTGGAGTGTAGGGGAATTAGGGAGCAATCAGCCCCAGCATTTT	CAWSVGELGSNQPQHF
NA	NA	TRBV7-9	TRBJ2-2	TGTGCCAGCAGCGTCGGGACTCCGTCTCTCGCCGGGGAGCTGTTTTTT	CASSVGTPSLAGELFF
NA	NA	TRBV27	TRBJ2-3	TGTGCCAGCAGTTGGGGGGTGGTAGGGGCAGATACGCAGTATTTT	CASSWGVVGADTQYF
NA	TRBD1	TRBV2	TRBJ1-6	TGTGCCAGCGGACAGGGGTTGAATTCTAATTCACCCCTCCACTTT	CASGQGLNSNSPLHF
NA	TRBD1	TRBV28	TRBJ1-2	TGTGCCAGCAGCCCCACAGGGGTCCATGGCTACACCTTC	CASSPTGVHGYTF
NA	NA	TRBV21-1	TRBJ1-1	TGTGCCCGCAGAACGAGGGGGGCTTTCTTT	CARRTRGAFF
NA	TRBD2	TRBV28	TRBJ2-7	TGTGCCAGCAGTTTATATGGGGTGGGTCGGGGGGCCTACGAGCAGTACTTC	CASSLYGVGRGAYEQYF
NA	TRBD2	TRBV6-2/TRBV6-3	TRBJ2-7	TGTGCCAGCAGTTACTCGGGACTAGCGGGATTCCTTTCCTACGAGCAGTACTTC	CASSYSGLAGFLSYEQYF
once	NA	TRBV29-1	TRBJ2-5	TGCAGCGTTGAAGATCGGGGGAGACAAGAGACCCAGTACTTC	CSVEDRGRQETQYF
NA	NA	TRBV7-9	TRBJ2-3	TGTGCCAGCAGCTTACGGGGAGCAGATACGCAGTATTTT	CASSLRGADTQYF
NA	TRBD2	TRBV7-2	TRBJ2-2	TGTGCCAGCAGCCCCTTAGCGGGAGAACCCCCCGGGGAGCTGTTTTTT	CASSPLAGEPPGELFF
NA	TRBD2	TRBV4-1	TRBJ2-3	TGCGCCAGCAGCCCCACCCGACTAGCGGGAGGGATGATTGGCGGGACAGATACGCAGTATTTT	CASSPTRLAGGMIGGTDTQYF
NA	NA	TRBV11-2	TRBJ2-3	TGTGCCAGCAGCTTAGATCCCGTGGGAGGTACGCAGTATTTT	CASSLDPVGGTQYF
NA	TRBD2	TRBV27	TRBJ2-5	TGTGCCAGCAGTTTATTAGCGGGAGGGCCTGGGGAGACCCAGTACTTC	CASSLLAGGPGETQYF
NA	NA	TRBV27	TRBJ2-7	TGTGCCAGCAGCAACGGACTCACGGGAGTGTACGAGCAGTACTTC	CASSNGLTGVYEQYF